Listed below are T cell receptor beta chains from one sample, sequenced in a study of patients and donors after allogeneic stem cell transplantation. TCRdb re-called the RT-PCR reads with MiXCR, one entry per CDR3 protein. This sample has tens of thousands of distinct CDR3 sequences, with less than 30% found just once. The sequencing input was blood, either unsorted or a sorted T cell fraction (not recorded which). The receptors shown here come from a human donor who was either an allogeneic HSCT recipient or a stem cell or donor lymphocyte infusion donor (not recorded which). It is not recorded whose cells these are; they may come from a transplant donor. CDR3s leave out the opening cysteine and the closing phenylalanine or tryptophan.

J gene	V gene	CDR3 protein
TRBJ2-1	TRBV18	ASSPQYNEQF
TRBJ2-1	TRBV24-1	ATSLRGGSSYNEQF
TRBJ1-2	TRBV20-1	SARDGTGSYGYT
TRBJ1-3	TRBV12-3/TRBV12-4	ASSFWGVGGNTIY
TRBJ1-2	TRBV7-2	ASSLRRDRSIWDYGYT
TRBJ2-3	TRBV20-1	SARGGTDTQY
TRBJ2-2	TRBV6-5	ASTRGTGELF
TRBJ2-3	TRBV6-5	ASRPSGGRTDTQY
TRBJ2-7	TRBV29-1	SVVRDRGYEQY
TRBJ1-5	TRBV20-1	SARGPRNQPQH
TRBJ2-1	TRBV5-4	ASSRQGGRYNEQF
TRBJ2-1	TRBV5-1	ASSFWSRGYESSYNEQF
TRBJ1-3	TRBV4-3	ASSQAPGQSSGNTIY